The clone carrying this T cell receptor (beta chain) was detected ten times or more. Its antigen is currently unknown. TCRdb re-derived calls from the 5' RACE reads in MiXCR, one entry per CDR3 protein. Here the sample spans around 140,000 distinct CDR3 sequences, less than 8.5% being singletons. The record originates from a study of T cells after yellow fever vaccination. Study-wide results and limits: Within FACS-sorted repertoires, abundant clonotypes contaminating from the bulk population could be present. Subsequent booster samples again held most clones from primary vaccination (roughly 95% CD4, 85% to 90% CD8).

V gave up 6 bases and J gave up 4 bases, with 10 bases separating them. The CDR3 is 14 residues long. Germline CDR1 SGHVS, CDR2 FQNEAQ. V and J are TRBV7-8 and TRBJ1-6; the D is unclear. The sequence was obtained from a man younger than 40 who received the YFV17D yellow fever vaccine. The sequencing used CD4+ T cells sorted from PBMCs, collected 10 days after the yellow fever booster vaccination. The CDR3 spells CASRSTVYNSPLHF. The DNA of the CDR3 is TGTGCCAGCAGAAGCACAGTGTATAATTCACCCCTCCACTTT.